Listed below are T cell receptor beta chains from one sample, sequenced in a study of blood T cell repertoires in COVID-19. The data were produced by immunoSEQ multiplex PCR, yet TCRdb's version contains in-frame clones alone and is incomplete. The top ten clones hold almost 9.5% of a sample with roughly 270,000 clones, 88% of them seen once. Material for sequencing was peripheral blood. These receptors originate from a man in his late teens or twenties with active or convalescent COVID-19. CDR3s include the opening cysteine and the closing phenylalanine or tryptophan. D genes are given only for firm matches. Not every row has a clone size; where given, it reads once, few, many or a size class.

v_gene,d_gene,j_gene,abundance,CDR3nt,CDR3aa
TRBV27,TRBD2,TRBJ2-3,NA,TGTGCCAGCAGTTTATCGTGGGCAGCAGCGGGGGATACGCAGTATTTT,CASSLSWAAAGDTQYF
TRBV13,TRBD2,TRBJ2-3,NA,TGTGCCAGCAGCTTAGAGCCCTTAGCGGGGGGGCCAGATACGCAGTATTTT,CASSLEPLAGGPDTQYF
TRBV5-4,TRBD1,TRBJ2-7,NA,TGTGCCAGCAGCAGGGACAGGGAATTCCACGAGCAGTACTTC,CASSRDREFHEQYF
TRBV6-6,TRBD1,TRBJ2-7,NA,TGTGCCAGCAGCCGACAGGGTCCATACGAGCAGTACTTC,CASSRQGPYEQYF
TRBV29-1,TRBD1,TRBJ1-3,NA,TGCAGCGTTGAAGCCGGGACAGAACACCCCATATATTTT,CSVEAGTEHPIYF
TRBV4-1,NA,TRBJ1-1,NA,TGCGCCAGCAGCCTTAGAGGCGGGAACACTGAAGCTTTCTTT,CASSLRGGNTEAFF
TRBV19,NA,TRBJ2-3,NA,TGTGCCAGTATGGTGGAGGAAACAGATACGCAGTATTTT,CASMVEETDTQYF
TRBV29-1,TRBD1,TRBJ1-2,NA,TGCAGCGTCGGACAGGGAAACGGCTATGGCTACACCTTC,CSVGQGNGYGYTF
TRBV6-1,TRBD1,TRBJ1-5,NA,TGTGCCAGCAGTGAGCCCGGGACAGGTAGCAATCAGCCCCAGCATTTT,CASSEPGTGSNQPQHF
TRBV6-5,NA,TRBJ1-4,NA,TGTGCCAGCGGAAGACAGACAACTAATGAAAAACTGTTTTTT,CASGRQTTNEKLFF
TRBV7-6,TRBD2,TRBJ2-1,NA,TGTGCCAGCAGCCGTACTAGCGGGGGCTACAATGAGCAGTTCTTC,CASSRTSGGYNEQFF
TRBV6-2/TRBV6-3,NA,TRBJ2-1,NA,TGTGCCAGCAGTCAAGGGACTCTCGAGCAGTTCTTC,CASSQGTLEQFF
TRBV19,TRBD1,TRBJ1-5,NA,TGTGCCAGTAGGACGGGACAGGGGATAGGCCAGCCCCAGCATTTT,CASRTGQGIGQPQHF
TRBV2,TRBD1,TRBJ1-1,NA,TGTGCCAGCAGTGGCCCTCCGGGACAGGGCCTGAACACTGAAGCTTTCTTT,CASSGPPGQGLNTEAFF
TRBV18,TRBD1,TRBJ1-1,NA,TGTGCCAGCTCATCGACAGGGACGGCTTTGAACACTGAAGCTTTCTTT,CASSSTGTALNTEAFF
TRBV4-1,NA,TRBJ1-3,NA,TGCGCCAGCAGCCAAGACGCGGGGGGGCGAGGGTCTGGAAACACCATATATTTT,CASSQDAGGRGSGNTIYF
TRBV5-1,NA,TRBJ1-5,NA,TGCGCCAGCAGCTTTGGAGGCCTCTCAAATCAGCCCCAGCATTTT,CASSFGGLSNQPQHF
TRBV9,NA,TRBJ2-1,NA,TGTGCCAGCAGCCGGGAATACAATGAGCAGTTCTTC,CASSREYNEQFF
TRBV28,TRBD1,TRBJ2-7,NA,TGTGCCAGCAGTTGGGAACAGGGGGCCTCCTCCTACGAGCAGTACTTC,CASSWEQGASSYEQYF
TRBV3-1/TRBV3-2,TRBD1,TRBJ2-1,NA,TGTGCCAGCAGCCCAGGGGGAAGCTCCTACAATGAGCAGTTCTTC,CASSPGGSSYNEQFF
TRBV5-5,TRBD2,TRBJ2-5,NA,TGTGCCAGCAGCTTGGAGGGCGGGGGGGCCTTGGAGACCCAGTACTTC,CASSLEGGGALETQYF
TRBV6-5,NA,TRBJ1-5,few,TGTGCCAGCAGTTACTCCCACGGCGGGCAGCCCCAGCATTTT,CASSYSHGGQPQHF
TRBV5-6,TRBD1,TRBJ1-2,NA,TGTGCCAGCAGCTCGACAGGGAAAAGGGGTACAGATGGCTACACCTTC,CASSSTGKRGTDGYTF
TRBV6-2/TRBV6-3,TRBD2,TRBJ2-1,NA,TGTGCCAGCAGTTACCCCCGATACGTAGCGGGGAGTTTCGATGAGCAGTTCTTC,CASSYPRYVAGSFDEQFF
TRBV11-2,TRBD1,TRBJ1-2,once,TGTGCCAGCAGTTCCCTCGGGACAGGTGGCTATGGCTACACCTTC,CASSSLGTGGYGYTF